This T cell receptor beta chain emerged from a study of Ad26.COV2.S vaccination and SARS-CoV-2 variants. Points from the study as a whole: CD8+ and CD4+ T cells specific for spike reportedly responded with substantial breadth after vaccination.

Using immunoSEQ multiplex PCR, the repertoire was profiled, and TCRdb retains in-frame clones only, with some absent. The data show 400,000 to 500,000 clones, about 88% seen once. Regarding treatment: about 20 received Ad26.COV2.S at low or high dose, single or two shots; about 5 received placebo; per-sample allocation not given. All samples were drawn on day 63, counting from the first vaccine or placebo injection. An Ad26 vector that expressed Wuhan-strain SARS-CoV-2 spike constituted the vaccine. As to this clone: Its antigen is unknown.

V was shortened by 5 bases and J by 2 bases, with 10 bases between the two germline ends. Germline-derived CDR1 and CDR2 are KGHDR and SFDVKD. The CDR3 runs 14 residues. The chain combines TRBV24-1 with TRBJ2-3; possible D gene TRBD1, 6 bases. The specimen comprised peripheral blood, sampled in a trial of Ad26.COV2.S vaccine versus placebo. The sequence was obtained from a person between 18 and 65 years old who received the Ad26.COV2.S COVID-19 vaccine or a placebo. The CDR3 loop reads CATSVGQHTDTQYF. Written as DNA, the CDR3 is TGTGCCACCAGTGTAGGACAGCACACAGATACGCAGTATTTT.